This T cell receptor (beta chain) was sequenced for a study of identical twins. Study-level results: Diverse VJ usage suggested most zero-insertion clonotypes were not invariant T cells. The analysis was cross-sectional rather than longitudinal within donors.

As to this clonotype: The antigen is undetermined.

One entry per CDR3 protein, called by TCRdb with MiXCR from the 5' RACE reads. The sample lists hundreds of thousands of distinct CDR3 sequences; over 8.5% were seen once. The germline V gene has CDR1 DFQATT and CDR2 SNEGSKA (reference sequence). V gave up 4 bases and J gave up 6 bases; unmatched junction bases: 6. This CDR3 has 13 amino acids. The same sample was also used in a study of yellow fever vaccine responses in identical twins.

This sequence joins TRBV20-1 and TRBJ2-3; 8 bases agree with TRBD2. Specimen: PBMCs. The clonotype comes from a young woman in good health. CDR3 sequence (DNA): TGCAGTGCTACCAAGCGGGAGTGGGATACGCAGTATTTT. Its protein product is CSATKREWDTQYF.